These 7 T cell receptor beta chains share one sample of origin, sequenced in a study of T cells after posttransplantation cyclophosphamide. Data came from immunoSEQ multiplex PCR; TCRdb stores just in-frame clones and leaves some out. This table holds about 37,000 clones with no singletons; the top ten claim 5.9%. Sequenced input: PBMCs. Receptor source: a man younger than 45 in good health and a related stem cell transplant donor.

This clone was seen ten or more times. The chain links TRBV7-2 to TRBJ2-2; D is undetermined. Looked up from germline, CDR1 is SGHTA and CDR2 is FQGNSA. This CDR3 has 14 amino acids. V dropped 0 bases and J dropped 1 base, with 3 bases sitting between them. The CDR3 is CASSLAGNTGELFF. CDR3 sequence (DNA): TGTGCCAGCAGCTTAGCAGGGAACACCGGGGAGCTGTTTTTT.

This clone was counted at least ten times. The chain recombines TRBV15 with TRBJ1-1; D is unresolved. Germline loops: CDR1 LNHNV, CDR2 YYDKDF (reference sequence). The CDR3 is 14 amino acids. Deletions cut 3 bases from V and 4 bases from J, with 12 bases between. The CDR3 nucleotides read TGTGCCACCAGCAGTTTCTCCTCGGTCACTGAAGCTTTCTTT. Translation gives CATSSFSSVTEAFF.

This clone was seen only a few times. The chain links TRBV7-3 to TRBJ2-6; 10 nucleotides align to TRBD2. The germline gives CDR1 SGHTA, CDR2 FQGTGA. Losses at the gene ends were 8 bases for V and 0 bases for J; bases not matched to a gene: 13. The CDR3 spans 19 residues. Here the CDR3 DNA reads TGTGCCAGCGGCGGGCTAGCGGGGGATAGGGGCTCTGGGGCCAACGTCCTGACTTTC. Its protein product is CASGGLAGDRGSGANVLTF. The full variable domain, rest sourced from reference TRBV7-3 and TRBJ2-6, is GAGVSQTPSNKVTEKGKYVELRCDPISGHTALYWYRQSLGQGPEFLIYFQGTGAADDSGLPNDRFFAVRPEGSVSTLKIQRTERGDSAVYLCASGGLAGDRGSGANVLTFGAGSRLTVL.

At least ten counts were recorded for this clone. The genes are TRBV19 and TRBJ2-6; weak D call: TRBD1 (7 bases). Germline loops: CDR1 LNHDA, CDR2 SQIVND (reference sequence). Deletions cut 9 bases from V and 0 bases from J, with 27 bases between. The CDR3 contains 20 residues. The DNA of the CDR3 is TGTGCCAGCAATTGGGGGGAAACAGGGGACTCAAACTCTGGGGCCAACGTCCTGACTTTC. Translation: CASNWGETGDSNSGANVLTF.

This clone was seen a few times. The rearrangement links TRBV25-1 to TRBJ2-7; tentatively, D is TRBD1 (5 bases). The V end lost 1 base, the J end lost 6 bases, and 16 bases lay between the germline ends. The CDR3 consists of 15 residues. Looked up from germline, CDR1 is MGHDK and CDR2 is SYGVNS. Here the CDR3 DNA reads TGTGCCAGCAGTGAATCAGGCGCAGGGTTAGGCGAGCAGTACTTC. Protein product: CASSESGAGLGEQYF.

There are a few counts of this clone. This chain links TRBV11-2 with TRBJ2-6, with a tentative D call TRBD1 (5 bases). The CDR3 totals 15 residues. Trimming shortened V by 5 bases and J by 5 bases, and 13 bases separated the two germline ends. Germline lookup yields CDR1 SGHAT and CDR2 FQNNGV. DNA for the CDR3: TGTGCCAGCAGCCAGGGTGGGCTTTGGGCCAACGTCCTGACTTTC. This translates into CASSQGGLWANVLTF.

This clone came up many times. The chain couples TRBV6-1 to TRBJ2-7; tentative D call: TRBD2 (6 bases). CDR3 length: 14 residues. CDR1 is MNHNS and CDR2 is SASEGT in the germline V gene. Trimming removed 3 bases from V and 3 bases from J, with 12 bases in between. This CDR3 is CASSEGGWLYEQYF. CDR3 DNA sequence: TGTGCCAGCAGTGAGGGGGGTTGGCTCTACGAGCAGTACTTC.